This TCR beta chain was obtained from a study of blood T cell repertoires in COVID-19. Across the whole study: The samples span acute and convalescent COVID-19 from the United States, Italy and Spain. PBMCs, B-cell-depleted T cells, or T cells provided the cDNA or gDNA that made up the material.

Sequencing used immunoSEQ multiplex PCR; TCRdb keeps in-frame clones, though not all of them. This sample has over 200,000 clones; just under 90% occur once, and the top ten carry under 3.5%. Germline V CDR1 and CDR2: SGHTS, YDEGEE. V was clipped by 2 bases and J by 4 bases, with 10 bases between them. The CDR3 covers 14 residues. Seattle cases were enrolled at active infection and followed longitudinally. The sample taken for sequencing was peripheral blood. This chain joins TRBV5-8 and TRBJ2-1; D gene unclear. The TCR originated in a man aged 30 to 45 with COVID-19, enrolled during active disease. CDR3 DNA: TGTGCCAGCAGCTTCTATAGTATTTACAATGAGCAGTTCTTC. Translation: CASSFYSIYNEQFF.